This TCR beta chain emerged from a study of beta chain features in type 1 diabetes. What was sequenced were expressed TCRB transcripts, since all of the isolated RNA had been reverse transcribed. TCRdb keeps only in-frame clones here, not all; method: immunoSEQ multiplex PCR. The sample shows under 150,000 clones, approximately 52% of them seen only once. General observations from the study: Significant though moderate, a shortening of TCRB CDR3s appeared in all four CD4+ subsets of Type 1 diabetes patients. PCR may have favored shorter templates equally in patients and controls.

V lost 8 bases and J lost 5, with 14 bases in between. This CDR3 is built from 13 residues. Germline V gene lookup returns CDR1 LGHNA and CDR2 YNFKEQ. This clone was observed a few times. Its target is unknown. The sequence was obtained from a man aged 18 to 30 in good health. The chain has TRBV4-2 and TRBJ2-3, with a weak D call TRBD1 (6 bases). The sequenced sample consisted of Tregs from blood. The CDR3 bases are TGTGCCAGCCGATCAGGGGCGGGAGATACGCAGTATTTT. It codes for CASRSGAGDTQYF.